This record covers a single T cell receptor (beta chain). Generated by immunoSEQ multiplex PCR, the TCRdb table keeps only in-frame clones and is missing some. The table has about 39,000 clones, roughly 77% seen once. Germline V lookup: CDR1 SGHTA, CDR2 FQGNSA. Trimming took 1 base from V and 8 from J; bases not matched to a gene: 6. The CDR3 spans 16 residues. The sample is drawn from a study of blood T cell repertoires in COVID-19. Study context: The United States, Italy and Spain provided the acute and convalescent COVID-19 samples. Sample material is recorded as cDNA or gDNA derived from T cells, B-cell-depleted T cells, or PBMCs.

The TCR sequence derives from a human donor in a cohort sampled during active or convalescent COVID-19. The donor label of this sample is uncertain. V is TRBV7-2 and J is TRBJ2-1, with 12 positions matching TRBD2. The source material was peripheral blood. As DNA, the CDR3 is TGTGCCAGCAGCTTAGTGGCTAGCGGGAGGGGCGATGAGCAGTTCTTC. Its translation: CASSLVASGRGDEQFF.